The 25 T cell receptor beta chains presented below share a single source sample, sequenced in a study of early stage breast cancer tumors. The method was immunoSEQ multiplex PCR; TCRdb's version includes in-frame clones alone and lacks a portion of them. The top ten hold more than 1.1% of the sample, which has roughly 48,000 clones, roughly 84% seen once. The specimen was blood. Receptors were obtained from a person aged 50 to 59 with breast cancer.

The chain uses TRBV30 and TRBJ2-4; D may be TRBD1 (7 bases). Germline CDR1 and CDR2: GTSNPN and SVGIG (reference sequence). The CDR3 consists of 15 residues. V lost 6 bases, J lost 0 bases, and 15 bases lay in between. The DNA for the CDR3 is TGTGCCTGCTTCCACAGGGGACTAGCCAAAAACATTCAGTACTTC. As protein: CACFHRGLAKNIQYF.

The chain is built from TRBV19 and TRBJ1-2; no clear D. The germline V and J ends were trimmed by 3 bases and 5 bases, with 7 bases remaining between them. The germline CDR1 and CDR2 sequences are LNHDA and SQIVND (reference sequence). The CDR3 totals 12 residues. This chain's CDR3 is CASSMRGYGYTF. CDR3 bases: TGTGCCAGTAGTATGAGAGGTTATGGCTACACCTTC.

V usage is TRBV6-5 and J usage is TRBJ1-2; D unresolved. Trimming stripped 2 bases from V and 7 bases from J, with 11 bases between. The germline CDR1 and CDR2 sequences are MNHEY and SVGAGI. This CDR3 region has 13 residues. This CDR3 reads CASSYQAGSGYTF. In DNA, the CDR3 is TGTGCCAGCAGTTACCAAGCCGGGAGTGGCTACACCTTC.

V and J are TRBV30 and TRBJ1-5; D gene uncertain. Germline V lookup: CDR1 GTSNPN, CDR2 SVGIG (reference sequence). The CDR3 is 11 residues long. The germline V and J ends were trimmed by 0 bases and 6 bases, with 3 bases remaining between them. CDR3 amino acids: CAWSVFQPQHF. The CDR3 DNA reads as TGTGCCTGGAGTGTTTTTCAGCCCCAGCATTTT.

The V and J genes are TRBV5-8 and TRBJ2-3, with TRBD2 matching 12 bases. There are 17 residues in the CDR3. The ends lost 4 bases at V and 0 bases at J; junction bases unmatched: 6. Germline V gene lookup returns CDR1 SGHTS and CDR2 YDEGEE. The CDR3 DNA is TGTGCCAGCAGCCCAACCGGGACTAGCGGGAGCACAGATACGCAGTATTTT. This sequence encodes CASSPTGTSGSTDTQYF.

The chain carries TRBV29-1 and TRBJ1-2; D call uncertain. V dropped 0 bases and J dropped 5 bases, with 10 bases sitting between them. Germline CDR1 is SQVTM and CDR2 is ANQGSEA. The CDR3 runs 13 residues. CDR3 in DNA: TGCAGCGTTGAAGACCCCTCCCGTTATGGCTACACCTTC. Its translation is CSVEDPSRYGYTF.

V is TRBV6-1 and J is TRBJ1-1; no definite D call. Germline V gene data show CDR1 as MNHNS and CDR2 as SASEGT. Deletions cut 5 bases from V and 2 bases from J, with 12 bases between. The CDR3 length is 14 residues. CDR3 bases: TGTGCCAGCAGTCCCTTGGGTCGAAACACTGAAGCTTTCTTT. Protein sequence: CASSPLGRNTEAFF.

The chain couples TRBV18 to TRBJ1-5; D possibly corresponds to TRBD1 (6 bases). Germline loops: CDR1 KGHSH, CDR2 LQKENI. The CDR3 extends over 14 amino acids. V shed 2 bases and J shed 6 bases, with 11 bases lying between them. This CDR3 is CASSPEGGPQPQHF. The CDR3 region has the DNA TGTGCCAGCTCACCAGAGGGGGGGCCTCAGCCCCAGCATTTT.

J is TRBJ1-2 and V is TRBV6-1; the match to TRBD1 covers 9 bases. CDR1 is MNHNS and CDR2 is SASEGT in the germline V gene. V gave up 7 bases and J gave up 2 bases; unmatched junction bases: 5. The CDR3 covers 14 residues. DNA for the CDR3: TGTGCCAGCATCCCCGGGACAGGGAACTATGGCTACACCTTC. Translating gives CASIPGTGNYGYTF.

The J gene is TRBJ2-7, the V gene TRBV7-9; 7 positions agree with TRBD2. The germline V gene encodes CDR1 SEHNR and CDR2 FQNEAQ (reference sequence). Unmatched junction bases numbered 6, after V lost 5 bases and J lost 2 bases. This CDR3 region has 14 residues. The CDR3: CASSHPSGPYEQYF. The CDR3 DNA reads TGTGCCAGCAGCCACCCTAGCGGTCCCTACGAGCAGTACTTC.

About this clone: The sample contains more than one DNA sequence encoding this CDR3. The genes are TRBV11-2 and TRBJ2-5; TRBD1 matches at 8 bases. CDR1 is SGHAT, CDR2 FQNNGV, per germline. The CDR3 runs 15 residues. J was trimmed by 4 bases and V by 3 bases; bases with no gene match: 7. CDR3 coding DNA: TGTGCCAGCAGCTTTACTCAGGGGGCGAGAGAGACCCAGTACTTC. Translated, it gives CASSFTQGARETQYF. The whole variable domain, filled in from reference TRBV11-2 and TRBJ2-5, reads EAGVAQSPRYKIIEKRQSVAFWCNPISGHATLYWYQQILGQGPKLLIQFQNNGVVDDSQLPKDRFSAERLKGVDSTLKIQPAKLEDSAVYLCASSFTQGARETQYFGPGTRLLVL.

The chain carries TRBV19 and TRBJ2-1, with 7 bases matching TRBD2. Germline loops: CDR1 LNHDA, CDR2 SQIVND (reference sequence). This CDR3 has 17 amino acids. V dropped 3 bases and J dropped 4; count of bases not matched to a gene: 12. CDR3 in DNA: TGTGCCAGTAGTATTTACTCTCTAGCGGATAATTACAATGAGCAGTTCTTC. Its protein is CASSIYSLADNYNEQFF.

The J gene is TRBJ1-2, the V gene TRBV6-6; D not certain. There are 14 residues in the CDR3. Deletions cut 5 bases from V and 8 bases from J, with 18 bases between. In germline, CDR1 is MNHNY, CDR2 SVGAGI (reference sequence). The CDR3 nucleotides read TGTGCCAGCAGTCCCAGACCGCCCGAAGGGGGCTACACCTTC. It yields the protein CASSPRPPEGGYTF.

The CDR3 reads CASSNGYNEQFF. CDR3 nucleotides: TGTGCCAGCAGTAACGGCTACAATGAGCAGTTCTTC. This chain connects TRBV6-1 to TRBJ2-1; D remains unclear. Germline V lookup: CDR1 MNHNS, CDR2 SASEGT. Trimming cost V 5 bases and J 3 bases, with 5 bases left between them. CDR3 length equals 12 residues.

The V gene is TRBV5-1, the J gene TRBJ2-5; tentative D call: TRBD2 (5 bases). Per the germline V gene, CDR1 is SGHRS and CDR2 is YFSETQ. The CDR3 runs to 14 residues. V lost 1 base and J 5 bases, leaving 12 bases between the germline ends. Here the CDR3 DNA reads TGCGCCAGCAGCTTGTTACAGCGGAGGGAGACCCAGTACTTC. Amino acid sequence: CASSLLQRRETQYF.

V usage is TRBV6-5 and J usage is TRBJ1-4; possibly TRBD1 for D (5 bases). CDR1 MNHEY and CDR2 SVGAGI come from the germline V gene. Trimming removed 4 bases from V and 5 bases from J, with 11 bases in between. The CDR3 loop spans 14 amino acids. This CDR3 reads CASSFSRDNEKLFF. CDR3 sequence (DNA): TGTGCCAGCAGTTTCTCCCGGGACAATGAAAAACTGTTTTTT.

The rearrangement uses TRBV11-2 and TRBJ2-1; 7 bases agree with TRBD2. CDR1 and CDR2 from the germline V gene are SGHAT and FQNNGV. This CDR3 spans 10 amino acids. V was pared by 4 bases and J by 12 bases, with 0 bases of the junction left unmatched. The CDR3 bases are TGTGCCAGCAGCTCGGGGGGGCAGTTCTTC. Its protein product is CASSSGGQFF.

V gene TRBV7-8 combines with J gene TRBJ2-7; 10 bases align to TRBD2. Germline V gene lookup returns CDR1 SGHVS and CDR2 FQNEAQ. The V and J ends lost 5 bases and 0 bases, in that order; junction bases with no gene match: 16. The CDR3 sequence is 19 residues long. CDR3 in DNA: TGTGCCAGCAGCCCAAGGGTCGGACTAGCGGTTGCGAGCTCCTACGAGCAGTACTTC. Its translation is CASSPRVGLAVASSYEQYF.

DNA of the CDR3: TGCGCCAGCAGCCAAGAATGGAGGGAGGGCCGTAATGAGCAGTTCTTC. Its translation: CASSQEWREGRNEQFF. The rearrangement joins TRBV4-3 to TRBJ2-1; 7 bases align to TRBD2. With V trimmed by 0 bases and J by 7 bases, 9 bases remained unmatched. The CDR3 runs to 16 residues. Germline CDR1 and CDR2: LGHNA and YSLEER.

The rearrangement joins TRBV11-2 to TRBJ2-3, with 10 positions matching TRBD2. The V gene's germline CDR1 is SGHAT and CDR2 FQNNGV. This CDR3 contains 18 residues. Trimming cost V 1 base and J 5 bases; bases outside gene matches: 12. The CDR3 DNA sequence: TGTGCCAGCAGCTTAGGTCGACTAGCGGGTCTTTGGGGAGATACGCAGTATTTT. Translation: CASSLGRLAGLWGDTQYF.

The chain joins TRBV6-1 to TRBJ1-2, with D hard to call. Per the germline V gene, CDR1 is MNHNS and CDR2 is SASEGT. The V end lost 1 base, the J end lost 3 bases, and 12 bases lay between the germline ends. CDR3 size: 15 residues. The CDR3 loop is CASSEEGYSYYGYTF. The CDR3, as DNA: TGTGCCAGCAGTGAAGAGGGATACTCTTACTATGGCTACACCTTC.

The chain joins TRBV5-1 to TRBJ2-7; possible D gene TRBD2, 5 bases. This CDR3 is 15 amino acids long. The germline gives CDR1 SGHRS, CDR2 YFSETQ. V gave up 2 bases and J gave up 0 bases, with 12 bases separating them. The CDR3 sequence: CASSLLGGSSYEQYF. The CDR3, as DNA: TGCGCCAGCAGCTTATTAGGAGGTTCCTCCTACGAGCAGTACTTC. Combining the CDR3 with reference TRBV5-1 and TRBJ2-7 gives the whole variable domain KAGVTQTPRYLIKTRGQQVTLSCSPISGHRSVSWYQQTPGQGLQFLFEYFSETQRNKGNFPGRFSGRQFSNSRSEMNVSTLELGDSALYLCASSLLGGSSYEQYFGPGTRLTVT.

This chain's CDR3 is CASSHGDMRGKTQYF. CDR3 nucleotides: TGCGCCAGCAGCCATGGGGACATGCGTGGGAAGACCCAGTACTTC. The chain uses TRBV4-1 and TRBJ2-5, with D possibly TRBD1 on 6 matching bases. The V gene's germline CDR1 is MGHRA and CDR2 YSYEKL. V was trimmed by 3 bases and J by 6 bases, leaving 17 bases between them. The CDR3 covers 15 residues.

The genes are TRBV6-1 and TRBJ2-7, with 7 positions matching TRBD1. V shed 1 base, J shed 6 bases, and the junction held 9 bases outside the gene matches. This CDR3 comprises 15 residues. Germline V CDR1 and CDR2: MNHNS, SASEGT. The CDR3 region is CASSEVGRGLFEQYF. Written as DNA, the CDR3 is TGTGCCAGCAGTGAAGTAGGAAGGGGGCTCTTCGAGCAGTACTTC.

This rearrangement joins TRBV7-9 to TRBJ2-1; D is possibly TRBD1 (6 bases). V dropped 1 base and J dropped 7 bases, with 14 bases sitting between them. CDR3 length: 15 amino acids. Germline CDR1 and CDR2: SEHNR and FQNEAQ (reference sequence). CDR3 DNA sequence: TGTGCCAGCAGCTTAGTGATGGGGGCTGGTAATGAGCAGTTCTTC. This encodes CASSLVMGAGNEQFF.